This entry lists 23 T cell receptor beta chains sequenced from one sample in a study of blood T cell repertoires in COVID-19. Libraries were prepared by immunoSEQ multiplex PCR; TCRdb keeps only in-frame clonotypes and omits some of them. This table has under 150,000 clones, around 83% appearing once. Sequencing input: peripheral blood. These receptors originate from a man aged 35 to 55 with active or convalescent COVID-19.

The chain carries TRBV6-6 and TRBJ2-2, with 8 bases aligning to TRBD2. The CDR3 is made up of 15 amino acids. The germline V gene has CDR1 MNHNY and CDR2 SVGAGI (reference sequence). Trimming at V came to 0 bases and at J to 4 bases, leaving 1 base not matched to a gene. CDR3 protein: CASSYSSGVTGELFF. The DNA of the CDR3 is TGTGCCAGCAGTTACTCTAGCGGGGTCACCGGGGAGCTGTTTTTT.

The chain links TRBV29-1 to TRBJ1-1; TRBD1 is a possible D gene (5 bases). The CDR3 contains 11 residues. Germline V gene lookup returns CDR1 SQVTM and CDR2 ANQGSEA. The V end was cut by 7 bases, the J end by 1 base, with 7 bases between. CDR3 protein: CSAQENTEAFF. The CDR3 coding sequence is TGCAGCGCACAGGAGAACACTGAAGCTTTCTTT.

The chain combines TRBV11-2 with TRBJ1-2; no clear D. This CDR3 has 13 amino acids. CDR1 SGHAT and CDR2 FQNNGV come from the germline V gene. V was clipped by 0 bases and J by 5 bases, with 7 bases between them. The chain's CDR3 is CASSLEDTYGYTF. The CDR3 DNA is TGTGCCAGCAGCTTAGAAGACACGTATGGCTACACCTTC.

The rearrangement links TRBV2 to TRBJ2-7; D not certain. The germline V and J ends were trimmed by 7 bases and 0 bases, with 13 bases remaining between them. Germline lookup yields CDR1 SNHLY and CDR2 FYNNEI. The CDR3 is 14 residues long. The CDR3 region is CASTPRVLSYEQYF. CDR3 in DNA: TGTGCCAGCACGCCCCGGGTTCTCTCCTACGAGCAGTACTTC.

The genes are TRBV7-9 and TRBJ2-7; no firm D call. V dropped 1 base and J dropped 1 base, with 5 bases sitting between them. The germline V gene has CDR1 SEHNR and CDR2 FQNEAQ (reference sequence). The CDR3 loop spans 13 amino acids. The CDR3 loop reads CASSLVASYEQYF. The DNA for the CDR3 is TGTGCCAGCAGCTTAGTAGCTTCCTACGAGCAGTACTTC.

The chain uses TRBV12-5 and TRBJ2-7, with a tentative D call TRBD2 (7 bases). CDR1 is LGHNT and CDR2 is FRNRAP in the germline V gene. V lost 7 bases and J lost 2, with 21 bases in between. CDR3 length equals 16 residues. In DNA form, the CDR3 reads TGTGCTAGTGTCAAAGGGCATGAGGGGGGGCCCTACGAGCAGTACTTC. Residues: CASVKGHEGGPYEQYF.

The rearrangement links TRBV7-3 to TRBJ1-4; D is unresolved. This CDR3 contains 18 residues. Germline CDR1 and CDR2: SGHTA and FQGTGA. The V and J ends lost 0 bases and 0 bases respectively, with 14 bases between them. As DNA, the CDR3 is TGTGCCAGCAGCTTAACCCCCTCTATCACTGCAACTAATGAAAAACTGTTTTTT. Protein sequence: CASSLTPSITATNEKLFF.

This rearrangement joins TRBV3-1 (or the pseudogene TRBV3-2) to TRBJ2-5; perhaps TRBD2 as D (6 bases). The CDR3 covers 15 residues. CDR1 and CDR2 (germline): LGHDT, YNNKEL (reference sequence). V dropped 4 bases and J dropped 5 bases, with 17 bases sitting between them. As DNA, the CDR3 is TGTGCCAGCAGCCCGGGCCCATCCGGAGGGGAGACCCAGTACTTC. It is translated as CASSPGPSGGETQYF.

This clone was picked up one time. The chain is built from TRBV27 and TRBJ1-6; 7 nucleotides agree with TRBD1. The CDR3 has 15 amino acids. Germline-derived CDR1 and CDR2 are MNHEY and SMNVEV (reference sequence). With V trimmed by 6 bases and J by 5 bases, 7 bases remained unmatched. This chain's CDR3 is CASRTTGKNNSPLHF. CDR3 nucleotide sequence: TGTGCCAGCAGGACGACAGGGAAAAATAATTCACCCCTCCACTTT.

The chain is built from TRBV6-4 and TRBJ1-2; a possible D gene is TRBD1 (6 bases). Looked up from germline, CDR1 is MRHNA and CDR2 is SNTAGT. The length of the CDR3 is 14 residues. The ends were cut back, 10 bases at V and 8 bases at J, with 23 bases in the middle. CDR3 residues: CATSSAGDGGGYTF. Written as DNA, the CDR3 is TGTGCCACCAGCTCTGCAGGGGACGGAGGCGGCTACACCTTC.

V gene TRBV2 combines with J gene TRBJ1-1; no reliable D call. The CDR3 loop spans 13 amino acids. Germline CDR1 and CDR2: SNHLY and FYNNEI. Trimming shortened V by 4 bases and J by 1 base, and 7 bases separated the two germline ends. CDR3 DNA sequence: TGTGCCAGCAGTGGGGCCAGGAACACTGAAGCTTTCTTT. Translated: CASSGARNTEAFF.

The chain carries TRBV25-1 and TRBJ1-1; no definite D call. Germline-derived CDR1 and CDR2 are MGHDK and SYGVNS. Trimming removed 1 base from V and 3 bases from J, with 12 bases in between. This CDR3 has 15 amino acids. The CDR3 DNA sequence: TGTGCCAGCAGTGAATTGGGAAGGGAGCACACTGAAGCTTTCTTT. It yields the protein CASSELGREHTEAFF.

The J gene is TRBJ1-4, the V gene TRBV9; 9 bases map to TRBD1. This CDR3 has 17 amino acids. V dropped 5 bases and J dropped 7; count of bases not matched to a gene: 15. CDR1 and CDR2 from the germline V gene are SGDLS and YYNGEE. This CDR3 reads CASSSGQGSNIGEKLFF. The CDR3 DNA reads TGTGCCAGCAGTTCGGGACAGGGCTCTAATATCGGTGAAAAACTGTTTTTT.

V is TRBV19 and J is TRBJ1-5; 9 bases match TRBD1. V dropped 5 bases and J dropped 5; count of bases not matched to a gene: 7. In germline, CDR1 is LNHDA, CDR2 SQIVND (reference sequence). The CDR3 extends over 15 amino acids. In DNA form, the CDR3 reads TGTGCCAGTAGTTTTCCGGGACAGGGCCATCAGCCCCAGCATTTT. Translated, it gives CASSFPGQGHQPQHF. The complete variable domain, with remaining parts taken from reference TRBV19 and TRBJ1-5, reads DGGITQSPKYLFRKEGQNVTLSCEQNLNHDAMYWYRQDPGQGLRLIYYSQIVNDFQKGDIAEGYSVSREKKESFPLTVTSAQKNPTAFYLCASSFPGQGHQPQHFGDGTRLSIL.

The V and J genes are TRBV12-5 and TRBJ2-4; D possibly corresponds to TRBD1 (6 bases). Germline V lookup: CDR1 LGHNT, CDR2 FRNRAP. The V gene lost 1 base and the J gene lost 1 base, with 11 bases spanning the gap. The CDR3 is made up of 16 amino acids. CDR3 sequence (DNA): TGTGCTAGTGGTTTGGGAACTACAGGGGCCAAAAACATTCAGTACTTC. It translates to CASGLGTTGAKNIQYF.

The rearrangement joins TRBV24-1 to TRBJ1-5; possible D gene TRBD1, 5 bases. Germline CDR1 and CDR2: KGHDR and SFDVKD. This CDR3 has 15 residues. Trimming removed 5 bases from V and 6 bases from J, with 16 bases in between. Here the CDR3 DNA reads TGTGCCACCAGTGTCGTCAGGGAGGGAGGTCAGCCCCAGCATTTT. This codes for CATSVVREGGQPQHF.

The chain carries TRBV6-1 and TRBJ2-4, with D perhaps matching TRBD1 (5 bases). The V end lost 0 bases, the J end lost 0 bases, and 9 bases lay between the germline ends. Germline V gene data show CDR1 as MNHNS and CDR2 as SASEGT. The CDR3 sequence is 16 residues long. The CDR3 sequence is CASSEARELAKNIQYF. As DNA, the CDR3 is TGTGCCAGCAGTGAAGCCAGGGAACTAGCCAAAAACATTCAGTACTTC.

The chain has TRBV6-5 and TRBJ2-7, with 10 bases that match TRBD1. CDR1 is MNHEY, CDR2 SVGAGI, per germline. The CDR3 contains 15 residues. Trimming removed 6 bases from V and 2 bases from J; junction bases left unmatched: 7. CDR3 protein: CASRPGQGGTYEQYF. The CDR3 bases are TGTGCCAGCAGACCCGGACAGGGGGGGACCTACGAGCAGTACTTC.

The CDR3: CAWSVREKLFF. The DNA of the CDR3 is TGTGCCTGGAGTGTACGGGAAAAACTGTTTTTT. The chain carries TRBV30 and TRBJ1-4; D is uncertain. The CDR3 is made up of 11 amino acids. Germline V gene lookup returns CDR1 GTSNPN and CDR2 SVGIG (reference sequence). Trimming took off 0 bases at V and 8 bases at J, with 4 bases between the two ends.

This chain connects TRBV5-4 to TRBJ1-2, with 9 bases identical to TRBD1. V was clipped by 2 bases and J by 8 bases; unmatched bases: 4. Per germline, CDR1 SGHNT and CDR2 YYREEE (reference sequence). The CDR3 covers 13 residues. CDR3 in amino acids: CASSFTGGEGYTF. DNA for the CDR3: TGTGCCAGCAGCTTCACAGGGGGCGAGGGCTACACCTTC.

The gene calls are TRBV12-3 or TRBV12-4 and TRBJ2-7; weak D call: TRBD2 (5 bases). Trimming cost V 2 bases and J 6 bases, with 5 bases left between them. CDR3 length: 11 residues. The CDR3 coding sequence is TGTGCCAGCAGTTTACGGGGCGAGCAGTACTTC. As protein: CASSLRGEQYF.

V gene TRBV12-3 or TRBV12-4 combines with J gene TRBJ2-3, with D maybe TRBD2 (7 bases). CDR3 length: 12 residues. The CDR3 nucleotides are TGTTCCACGGGGGGCCTTACAGATACGCAGTATTTT. Residues: CSTGGLTDTQYF.

V is TRBV3-1 (or the pseudogene TRBV3-2) and J is TRBJ2-3; TRBD2 agrees at 11 bases. With 4 bases clipped from V and 1 base from J, the junction kept 4 bases outside the gene matches. The CDR3 covers 16 residues. Germline V gene lookup returns CDR1 LGHDT and CDR2 YNNKEL (reference sequence). The CDR3 DNA reads as TGTGCCAGCAGCCCCTCACTAGCGGGGGGCACAGATACGCAGTATTTT. Protein product: CASSPSLAGGTDTQYF.